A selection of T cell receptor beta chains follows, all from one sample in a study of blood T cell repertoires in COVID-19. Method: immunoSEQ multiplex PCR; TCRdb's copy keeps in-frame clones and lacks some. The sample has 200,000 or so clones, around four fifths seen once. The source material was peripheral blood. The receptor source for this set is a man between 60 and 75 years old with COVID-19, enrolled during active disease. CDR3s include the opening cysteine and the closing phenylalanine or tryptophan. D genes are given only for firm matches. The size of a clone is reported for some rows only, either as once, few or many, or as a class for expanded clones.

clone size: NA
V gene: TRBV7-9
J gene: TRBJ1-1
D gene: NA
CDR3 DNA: TGTGCCAGCAGCTTAGTTCGACAGAACACTGAAGCTTTCTTT
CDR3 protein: CASSLVRQNTEAFF

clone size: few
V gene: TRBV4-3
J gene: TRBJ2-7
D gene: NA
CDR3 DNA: TGCGCCAGCAGCCAAGACAGGGGCTACGAGCAGTACTTC
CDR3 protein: CASSQDRGYEQYF

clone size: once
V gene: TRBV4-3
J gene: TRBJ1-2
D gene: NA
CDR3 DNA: TGCGCCAGCAGCCAAGCGGAGTTAAACTATGGCTACACCTTC
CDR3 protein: CASSQAELNYGYTF

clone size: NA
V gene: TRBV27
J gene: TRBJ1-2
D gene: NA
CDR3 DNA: TGTGCCAGCAGTTTACGGCGGGACTATGGCTACACCTTC
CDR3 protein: CASSLRRDYGYTF

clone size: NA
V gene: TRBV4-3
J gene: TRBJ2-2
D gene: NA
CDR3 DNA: TGCGCCAGCAGCCAAGAAATCCTACGGGATTCGAACACCGGGGAGCTGTTTTTT
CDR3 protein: CASSQEILRDSNTGELFF

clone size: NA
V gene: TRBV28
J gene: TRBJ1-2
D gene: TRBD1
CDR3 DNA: TGTGCCAGCAGTTTAAGACAGGGTCGATATGGCTACACCTTC
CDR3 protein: CASSLRQGRYGYTF

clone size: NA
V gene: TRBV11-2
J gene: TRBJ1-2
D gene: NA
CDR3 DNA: TGTGCCAGCAGCTCCAGGGTCCGAGGATATTTCTATGGCTACACCTTC
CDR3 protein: CASSSRVRGYFYGYTF

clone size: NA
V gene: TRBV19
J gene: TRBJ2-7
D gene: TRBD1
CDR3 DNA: TGTGCCAGTAGTCGGGCTGGACAGGGACTGGGCGAGCAGTACTTC
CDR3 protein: CASSRAGQGLGEQYF

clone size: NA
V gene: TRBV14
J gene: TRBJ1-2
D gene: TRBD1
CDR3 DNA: TGTGCCAGCTCCCGGGACAGGGTTTATGGCTACACCTTC
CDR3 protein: CASSRDRVYGYTF

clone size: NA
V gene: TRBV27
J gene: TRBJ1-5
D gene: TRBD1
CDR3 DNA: TGTGCCAGCAGTCCACAGGGGACCAATCAGCCCCAGCATTTT
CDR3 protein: CASSPQGTNQPQHF

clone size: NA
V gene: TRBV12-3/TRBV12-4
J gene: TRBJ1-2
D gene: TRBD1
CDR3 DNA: TGTGCCAGCAGTTCCACAGGGGGCTATGGCTACACCTTC
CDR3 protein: CASSSTGGYGYTF

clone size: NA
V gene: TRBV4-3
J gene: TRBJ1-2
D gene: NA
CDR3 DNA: TGCGCCAGCAGCCAAGATAAGGGACTTTACTATGGCTACACCTTC
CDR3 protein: CASSQDKGLYYGYTF

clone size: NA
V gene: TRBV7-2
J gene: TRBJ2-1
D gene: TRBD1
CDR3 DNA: TGTGCCAGCAGCCCGGACAGGGTCGACAATGAGCAGTTCTTC
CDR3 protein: CASSPDRVDNEQFF

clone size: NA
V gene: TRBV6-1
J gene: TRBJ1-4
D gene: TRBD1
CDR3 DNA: TGTGCCAGCAGTGAAGCAGGGGGCGGGGAAAAACTGTTTTTT
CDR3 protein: CASSEAGGGEKLFF

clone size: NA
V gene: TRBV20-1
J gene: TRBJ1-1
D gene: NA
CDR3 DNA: TGCAGTGTCCGACCTAGGACTGAAGCTTTCTTT
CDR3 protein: CSVRPRTEAFF

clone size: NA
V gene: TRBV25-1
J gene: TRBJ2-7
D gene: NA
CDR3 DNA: TGTGCCAGCAGTGGGCCTACAGGGAAATCCTCGACCTACGAGCAGTACTTC
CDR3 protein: CASSGPTGKSSTYEQYF

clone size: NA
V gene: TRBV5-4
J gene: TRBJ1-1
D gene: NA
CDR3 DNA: TGTGCCAGCAGCCCACCCTATCGGGGGGCGCAGGTGTACACTGAAGCTTTCTTT
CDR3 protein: CASSPPYRGAQVYTEAFF

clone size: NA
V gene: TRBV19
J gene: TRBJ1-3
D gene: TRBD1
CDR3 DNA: TGTGCCAGTCGAGGGACAGTTGGAAACACCATATATTTT
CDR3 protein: CASRGTVGNTIYF

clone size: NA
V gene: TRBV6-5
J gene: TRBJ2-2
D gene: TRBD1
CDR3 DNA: TGTGCCAGCAGGCGGACAGGACTTAACACCGGGGAGCTGTTTTTT
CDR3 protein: CASRRTGLNTGELFF

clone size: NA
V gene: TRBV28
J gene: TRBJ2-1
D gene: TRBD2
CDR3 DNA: TGTGCCAGCAGTTTATCCCGTACCGGGACTAGCGGGAGTAGGTTTGGGAATGAGCAGTTCTTC
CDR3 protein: CASSLSRTGTSGSRFGNEQFF

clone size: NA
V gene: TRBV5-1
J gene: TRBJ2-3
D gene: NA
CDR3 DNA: TGCGCCAGCAGCTTGGGGGACAACACAGATACGCAGTATTTT
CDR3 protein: CASSLGDNTDTQYF

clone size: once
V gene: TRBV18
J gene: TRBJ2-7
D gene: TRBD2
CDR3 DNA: TGTGCCAGCTCTCCTACTAGCGGGCCCTACGAGCAGTACTTC
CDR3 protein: CASSPTSGPYEQYF

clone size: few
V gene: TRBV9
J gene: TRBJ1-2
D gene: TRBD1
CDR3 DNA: TGTGCCAGCAGTGGGGCTGGAGGGGGCCAAGACTATGGCTACACCTTC
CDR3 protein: CASSGAGGGQDYGYTF

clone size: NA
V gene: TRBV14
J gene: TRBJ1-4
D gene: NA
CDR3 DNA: TGTGCCAGCAGCCAAGACCTAGGCGAAAAACTGTTTTTT
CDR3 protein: CASSQDLGEKLFF

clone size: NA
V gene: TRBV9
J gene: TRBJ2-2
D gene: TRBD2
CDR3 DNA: TGTGCCAGCAGCGAGCGACTAGCGGGGTTGAACACCGGGGAGCTGTTTTTT
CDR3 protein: CASSERLAGLNTGELFF

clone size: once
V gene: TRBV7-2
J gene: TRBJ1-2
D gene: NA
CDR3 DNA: TGTGCCAGCAGACTCGACCGTTCGGGGGGGGGCCTGAAATACTATGGCTACACCTTC
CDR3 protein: CASRLDRSGGGLKYYGYTF

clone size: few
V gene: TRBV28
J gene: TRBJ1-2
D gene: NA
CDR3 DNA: TGTGCCAGCAGCTCCGGGGTCAGCTACACCTTC
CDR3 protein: CASSSGVSYTF

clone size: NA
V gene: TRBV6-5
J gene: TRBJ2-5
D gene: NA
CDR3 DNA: TGTGCCAGCAGTTACCGCCAGTGGGAGGAGACCCAGTACTTC
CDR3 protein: CASSYRQWEETQYF

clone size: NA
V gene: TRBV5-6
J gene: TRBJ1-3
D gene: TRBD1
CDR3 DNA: TGTGCCAGCAGCTTGGACAGGGGAGCCTCTGGAAACACCATATATTTT
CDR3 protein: CASSLDRGASGNTIYF

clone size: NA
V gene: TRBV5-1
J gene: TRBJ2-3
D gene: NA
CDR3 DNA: TGCGCCAGCAGCTTGGACTCGACCGGCGGTACGCAGTATTTT
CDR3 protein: CASSLDSTGGTQYF

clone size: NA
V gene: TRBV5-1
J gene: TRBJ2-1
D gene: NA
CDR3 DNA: TGCGCCAGCAGCCGAGAACAGGCAAGCTCCTACAATGAGCAGTTCTTC
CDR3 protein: CASSREQASSYNEQFF

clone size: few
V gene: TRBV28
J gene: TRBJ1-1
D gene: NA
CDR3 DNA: TGTGCCAGCAGTTTATACAGGGTTGCTTTCTTT
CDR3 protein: CASSLYRVAFF

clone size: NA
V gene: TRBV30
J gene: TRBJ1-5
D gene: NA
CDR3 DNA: TGTGCCTGGAGTGTAGGCGGTAATCAGCCCCAGCATTTT
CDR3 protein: CAWSVGGNQPQHF

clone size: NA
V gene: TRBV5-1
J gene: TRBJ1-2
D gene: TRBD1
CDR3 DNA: TGCGCCAGCACCCGGGACAGGGGTCGCTATGGCTACACCTTC
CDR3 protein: CASTRDRGRYGYTF

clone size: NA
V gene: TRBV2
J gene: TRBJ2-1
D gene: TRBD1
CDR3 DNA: TGTGCTAGCGGACAGGGGGGGACCAAGTTCTTC
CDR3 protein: CASGQGGTKFF

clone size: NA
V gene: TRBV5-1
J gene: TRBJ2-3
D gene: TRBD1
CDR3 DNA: TGCGCCAGCAGCTTGGCATACGGACAGGTCACAGATACGCAGTATTTT
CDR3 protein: CASSLAYGQVTDTQYF

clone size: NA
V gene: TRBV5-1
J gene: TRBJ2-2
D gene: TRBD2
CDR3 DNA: TGCGCCAGCAGCCCCCAGACTAGCGACACCGGGGAGCTGTTTTTT
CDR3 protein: CASSPQTSDTGELFF

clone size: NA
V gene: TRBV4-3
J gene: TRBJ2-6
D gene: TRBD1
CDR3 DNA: TGCGCCAGCAGCCAAGAGACAGGGTTTGCCTCTGGGGCCAACGTCCTGACTTTC
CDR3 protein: CASSQETGFASGANVLTF

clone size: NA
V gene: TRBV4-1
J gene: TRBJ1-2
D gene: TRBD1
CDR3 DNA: TGCGCCAGCAGCCAGGGCCTAGACAGGGCTAACGGCTACACCTTC
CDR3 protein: CASSQGLDRANGYTF

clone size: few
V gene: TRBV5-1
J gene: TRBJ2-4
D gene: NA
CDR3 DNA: TGCGCCAGCAGCTTGGGAACGGGAGAGGGAAACATTCAGTACTTC
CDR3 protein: CASSLGTGEGNIQYF

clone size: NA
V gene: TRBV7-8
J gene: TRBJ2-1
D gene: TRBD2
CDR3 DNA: TGTGCCAGCAGGCTAGCGGGGGGGAATGAGCAGTTCTTC
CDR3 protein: CASRLAGGNEQFF

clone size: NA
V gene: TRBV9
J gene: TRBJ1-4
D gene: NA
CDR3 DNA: TGTGCCAGCAGCGAGAGTAGAGGTAACAGGCTGAATGAAAAACTGTTTTTT
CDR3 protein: CASSESRGNRLNEKLFF

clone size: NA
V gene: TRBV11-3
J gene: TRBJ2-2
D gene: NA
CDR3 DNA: TGTGCCAGCGGATCACAGGGGAACACCGGGGAGCTGTTTTTT
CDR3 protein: CASGSQGNTGELFF

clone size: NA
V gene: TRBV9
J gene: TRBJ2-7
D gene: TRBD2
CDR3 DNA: TGTGCCAGCAGCCTAGGGGAGGGGCTTGCCTACGAGCAGTACTTC
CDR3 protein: CASSLGEGLAYEQYF

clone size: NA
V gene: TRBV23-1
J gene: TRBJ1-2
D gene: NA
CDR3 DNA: TGCGCCAGCAGTCAATGGCATTTGACGGGTGGAGGCCATGGCTACACCTTC
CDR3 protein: CASSQWHLTGGGHGYTF

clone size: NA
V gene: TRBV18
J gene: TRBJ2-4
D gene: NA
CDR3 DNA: TGTGCCAGCTCCCCACTAAACGACAGGTCACAAAACATTCAGTACTTC
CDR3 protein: CASSPLNDRSQNIQYF

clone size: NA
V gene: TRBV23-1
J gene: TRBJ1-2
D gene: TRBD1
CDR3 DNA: TGCGCCAGCAGCCTAACAGACAGGGGGCGAAACTATGGCTACACCTTC
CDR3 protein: CASSLTDRGRNYGYTF

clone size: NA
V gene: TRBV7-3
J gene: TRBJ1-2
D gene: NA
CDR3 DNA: TGTGCCAGCAGCTTAACATACCGAGAGTATGGCTACACCTTC
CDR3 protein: CASSLTYREYGYTF

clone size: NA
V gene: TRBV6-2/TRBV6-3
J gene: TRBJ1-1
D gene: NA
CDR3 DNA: TGTGCCAGCAGTTATTTTCAGTATGAAGCTTTCTTT
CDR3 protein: CASSYFQYEAFF